This TCR beta chain was observed in a study of molecular identifiers for immune sequencing clone quantification. Study information: Replicate RNA from about 19,000 or 110,000 naive CD8 T cells formed five aliquots; four were sequenced. Points from the study as a whole: Jurkat TCR RNA from one cell was spiked into about 1 million naive cells, and it was reportedly detectable there.

Sequencing libraries of naive CD8 cells derived from approximately 20,000 to 1,000,000 sorted cells with 10%, 30% or 50% RNA. This clonotype has just a few counts. Its antigen is unidentified. The CDR3 has 12 residues. V was shortened by 5 bases and J by 6 bases, with 7 bases between the two germline ends. Germline V gives CDR1 KGHDR, CDR2 SFDVKD. Bulk TCR libraries used previously described methods and listed TCR primers. MiXCR was run by TCRdb on the PCR reads, yielding one entry per CDR3 protein. The sample carries roughly 100,000 distinct CDR3 sequences, about 35% recorded once. The TCR was taken from a human donor in good health. Some libraries in this study had Jurkat cell RNA spiked in. J is TRBJ1-5 and V is TRBV24-1; D is unresolved. Sequenced: naive CD8+ T cells from blood, with Jurkat cell RNA spiked in. Documented subset: FACS-sorted CD8+CD4-CCR7+CD45RA+ naive T cells. The CDR3 here is CATSGVGQPQHF. As DNA, the CDR3 is TGTGCCACCAGTGGGGTGGGTCAGCCCCAGCATTTT.